The clone carrying this T cell receptor beta chain was seen a few times. The authors extracted total RNA from unfractionated whole blood. Each CDR3 protein gets one entry after TCRdb re-called the 5' RACE reads with MiXCR. The sample records 65,000 to 90,000 distinct CDR3 sequences, approximately 16% being singletons. These data come from a study of human T cells and chemical hapten exposure. Germline assignment: CDR1 SGHNT and CDR2 YYREEE (reference sequence). Trimming at V came to 2 bases and at J to 4 bases, leaving 6 bases not matched to a gene. The CDR3 has 16 residues. This sequence joins TRBV5-4 and TRBJ2-2, with 9 bases fitting TRBD1. This receptor was identified in a female donor in good health. The CDR3 DNA reads as TGTGCCAGCAGCTTCGGGACAGGGCCGACCACCGGGGAGCTGTTTTTT. Encoded protein: CASSFGTGPTTGELFF.